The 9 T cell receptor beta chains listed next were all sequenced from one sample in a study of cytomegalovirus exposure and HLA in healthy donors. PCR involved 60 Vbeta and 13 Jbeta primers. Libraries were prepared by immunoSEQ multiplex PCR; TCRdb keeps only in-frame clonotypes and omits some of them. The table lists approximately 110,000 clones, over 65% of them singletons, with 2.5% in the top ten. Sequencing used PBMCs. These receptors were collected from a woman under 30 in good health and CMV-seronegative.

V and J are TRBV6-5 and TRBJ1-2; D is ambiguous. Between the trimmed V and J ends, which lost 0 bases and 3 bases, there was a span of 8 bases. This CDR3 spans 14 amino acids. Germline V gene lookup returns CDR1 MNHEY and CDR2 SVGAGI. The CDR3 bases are TGTGCCAGCAGTTACTCGGGCAGTGACTATGGCTACACCTTC. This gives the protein CASSYSGSDYGYTF.

The CDR3 DNA reads as TGTGCCAGCAGTTTTTTTCAGGGGGTGAATCAGCCCCAGCATTTT. Its translation is CASSFFQGVNQPQHF. V gene TRBV28 combines with J gene TRBJ1-5; 7 nucleotides align to TRBD1. The germline V gene has CDR1 MDHEN and CDR2 SYDVKM. The CDR3 covers 15 residues. Trimming at V came to 3 bases and at J to 4 bases, leaving 6 bases not matched to a gene.

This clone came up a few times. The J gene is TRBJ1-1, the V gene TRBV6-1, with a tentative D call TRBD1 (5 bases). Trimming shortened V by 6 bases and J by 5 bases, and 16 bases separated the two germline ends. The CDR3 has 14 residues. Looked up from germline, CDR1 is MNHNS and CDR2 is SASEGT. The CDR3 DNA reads TGTGCCAGCAGGGGACGGGGGATTGATACTGAAGCTTTCTTT. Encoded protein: CASRGRGIDTEAFF.

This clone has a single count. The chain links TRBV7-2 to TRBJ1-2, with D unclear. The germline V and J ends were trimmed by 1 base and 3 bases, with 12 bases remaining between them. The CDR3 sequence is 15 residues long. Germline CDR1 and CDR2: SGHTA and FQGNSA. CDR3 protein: CASSLGNVGDYGYTF. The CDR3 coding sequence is TGTGCCAGCAGCTTAGGGAACGTGGGAGACTATGGCTACACCTTC.

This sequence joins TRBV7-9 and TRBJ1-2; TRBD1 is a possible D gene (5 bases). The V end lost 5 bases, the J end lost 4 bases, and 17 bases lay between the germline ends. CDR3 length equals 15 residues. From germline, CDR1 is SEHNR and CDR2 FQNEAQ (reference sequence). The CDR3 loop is CASSPHRDRFYGYTF. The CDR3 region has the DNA TGTGCCAGCAGCCCACACCGAGACAGATTCTATGGCTACACCTTC.

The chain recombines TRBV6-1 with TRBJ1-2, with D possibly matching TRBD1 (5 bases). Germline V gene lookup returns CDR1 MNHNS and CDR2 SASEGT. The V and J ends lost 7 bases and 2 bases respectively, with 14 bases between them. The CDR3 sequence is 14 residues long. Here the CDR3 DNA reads TGTGCCAGCACCCCCGGTAGGGGCAACTATGGCTACACCTTC. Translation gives CASTPGRGNYGYTF.

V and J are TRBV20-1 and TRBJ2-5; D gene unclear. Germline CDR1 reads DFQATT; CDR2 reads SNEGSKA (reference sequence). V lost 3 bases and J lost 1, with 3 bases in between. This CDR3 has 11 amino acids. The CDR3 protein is CSASVQETQYF. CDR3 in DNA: TGCAGTGCTAGCGTCCAAGAGACCCAGTACTTC.

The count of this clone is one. CDR3: CASRHTSGSGGDTQYF. In DNA form, the CDR3 reads TGTGCCAGCAGGCATACTAGCGGGAGTGGAGGAGATACGCAGTATTTT. The chain is built from TRBV2 and TRBJ2-3, with 11 bases lining up with TRBD2. J gave up 5 bases and V 6 bases, and 10 bases lay outside the gene matches. CDR1 and CDR2 (germline): SNHLY, FYNNEI. CDR3 length: 16 amino acids. The entire variable domain, with the rest obtained from reference TRBV2 and TRBJ2-3, is as follows: EPEVTQTPSHQVTQMGQEVILRCVPISNHLYFYWYRQILGQKVEFLVSFYNNEISEKSEIFDDQFSVERPDGSNFTLKIRSTKLEDSAMYFCASRHTSGSGGDTQYFGPGTRLTVL.

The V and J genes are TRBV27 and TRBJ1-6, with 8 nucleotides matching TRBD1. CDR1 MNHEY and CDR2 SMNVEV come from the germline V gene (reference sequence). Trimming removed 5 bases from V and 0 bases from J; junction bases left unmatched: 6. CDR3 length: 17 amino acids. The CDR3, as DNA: TGTGCCAGCAGTATCCGGGACAGGAGCTCCTATAATTCACCCCTCCACTTT. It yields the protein CASSIRDRSSYNSPLHF.